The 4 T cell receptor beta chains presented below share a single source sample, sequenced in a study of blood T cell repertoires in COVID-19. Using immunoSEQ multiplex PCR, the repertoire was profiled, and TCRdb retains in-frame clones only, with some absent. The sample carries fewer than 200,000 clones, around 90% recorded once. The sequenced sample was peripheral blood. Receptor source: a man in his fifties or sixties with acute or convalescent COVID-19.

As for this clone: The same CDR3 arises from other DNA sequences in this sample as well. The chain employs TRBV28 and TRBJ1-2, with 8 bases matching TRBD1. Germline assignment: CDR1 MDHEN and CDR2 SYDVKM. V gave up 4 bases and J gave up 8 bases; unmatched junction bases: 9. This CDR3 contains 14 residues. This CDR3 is CASSSGDRSWGYTF. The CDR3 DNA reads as TGTGCCAGCAGTTCGGGGGACAGGTCCTGGGGCTACACCTTC.

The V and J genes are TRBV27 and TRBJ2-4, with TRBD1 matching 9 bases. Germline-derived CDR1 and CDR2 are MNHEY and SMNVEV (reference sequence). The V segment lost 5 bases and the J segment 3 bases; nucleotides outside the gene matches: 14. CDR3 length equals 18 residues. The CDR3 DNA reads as TGTGCCAGCAGTCCGGGACAGGGTAGTTGGGGCTACAAAAACATTCAGTACTTC. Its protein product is CASSPGQGSWGYKNIQYF.

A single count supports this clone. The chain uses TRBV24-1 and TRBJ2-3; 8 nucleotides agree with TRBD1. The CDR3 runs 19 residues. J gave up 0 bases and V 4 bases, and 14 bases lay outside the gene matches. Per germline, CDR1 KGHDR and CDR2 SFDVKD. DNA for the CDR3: TGTGCCACCAGTGAACCCGGGACAGGCTCTCTCTCTAGCACAGATACGCAGTATTTT. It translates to CATSEPGTGSLSSTDTQYF.

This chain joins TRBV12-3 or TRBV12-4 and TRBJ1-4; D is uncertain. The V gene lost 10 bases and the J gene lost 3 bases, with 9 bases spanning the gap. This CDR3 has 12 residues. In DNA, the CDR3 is TGTGCCACCTCGCGGCCTAATGAAAAACTGTTTTTT. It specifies CATSRPNEKLFF.